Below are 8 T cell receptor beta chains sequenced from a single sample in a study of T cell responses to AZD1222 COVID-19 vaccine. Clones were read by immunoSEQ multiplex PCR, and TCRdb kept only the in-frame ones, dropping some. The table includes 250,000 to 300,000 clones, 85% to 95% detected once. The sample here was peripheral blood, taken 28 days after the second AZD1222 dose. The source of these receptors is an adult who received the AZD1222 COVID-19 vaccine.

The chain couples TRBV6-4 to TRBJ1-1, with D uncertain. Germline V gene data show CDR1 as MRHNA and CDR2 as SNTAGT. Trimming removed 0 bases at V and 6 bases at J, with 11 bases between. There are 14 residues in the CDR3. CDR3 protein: CASSDSVRSPEAFF. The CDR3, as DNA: TGTGCCAGCAGTGACTCAGTTCGCAGCCCTGAAGCTTTCTTT.

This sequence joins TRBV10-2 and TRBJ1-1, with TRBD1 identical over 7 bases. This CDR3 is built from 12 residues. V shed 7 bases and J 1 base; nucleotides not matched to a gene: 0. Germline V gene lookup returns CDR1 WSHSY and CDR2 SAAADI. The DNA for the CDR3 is TGCGCCAGCACAGGGGGGAACACTGAAGCTTTCTTT. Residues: CASTGGNTEAFF.

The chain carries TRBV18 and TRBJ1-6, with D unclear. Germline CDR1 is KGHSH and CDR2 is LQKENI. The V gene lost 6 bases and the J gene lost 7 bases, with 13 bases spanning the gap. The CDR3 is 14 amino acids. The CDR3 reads CASSPGLGNSPLHF. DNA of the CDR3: TGTGCCAGCTCGCCGGGCCTCGGAAATTCACCCCTCCACTTT.

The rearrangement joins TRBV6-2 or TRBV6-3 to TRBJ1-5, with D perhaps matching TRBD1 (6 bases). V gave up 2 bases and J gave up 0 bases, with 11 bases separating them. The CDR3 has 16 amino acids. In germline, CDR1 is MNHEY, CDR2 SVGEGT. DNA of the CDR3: TGTGCCAGCAGTTACGAGGGGACAACTAGCAATCAGCCCCAGCATTTT. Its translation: CASSYEGTTSNQPQHF.

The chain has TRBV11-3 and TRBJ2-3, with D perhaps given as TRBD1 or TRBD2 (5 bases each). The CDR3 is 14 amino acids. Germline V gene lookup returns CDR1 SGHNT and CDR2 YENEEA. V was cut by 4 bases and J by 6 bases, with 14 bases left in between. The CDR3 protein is CASSSRVGEDTQYF. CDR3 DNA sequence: TGTGCCAGCAGCTCCAGGGTGGGGGAGGATACGCAGTATTTT.

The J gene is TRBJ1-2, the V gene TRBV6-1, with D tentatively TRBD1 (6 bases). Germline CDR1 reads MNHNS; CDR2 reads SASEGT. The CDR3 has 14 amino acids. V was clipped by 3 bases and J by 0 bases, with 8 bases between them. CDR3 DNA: TGTGCCAGCAGTGAGACAGGACCTAACTATGGCTACACCTTC. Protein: CASSETGPNYGYTF.

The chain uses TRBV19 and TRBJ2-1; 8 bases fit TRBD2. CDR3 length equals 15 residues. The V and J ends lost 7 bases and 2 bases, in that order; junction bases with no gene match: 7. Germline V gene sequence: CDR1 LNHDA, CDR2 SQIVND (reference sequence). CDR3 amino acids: CASKILAGPYNEQFF. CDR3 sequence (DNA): TGTGCCAGTAAGATCCTAGCGGGCCCCTACAATGAGCAGTTCTTC.

DNA for the CDR3: TGTGCCAGCAGCTTAGTGAGGGGGCCGGGGAATGAGCAGTTCTTC. It specifies CASSLVRGPGNEQFF. V is TRBV7-8 and J is TRBJ2-1, with 7 bases aligning to TRBD1. Trimming at V came to 1 base and at J to 7 bases, leaving 7 bases not matched to a gene. Germline CDR1 reads SGHVS; CDR2 reads FQNEAQ. The length of the CDR3 is 15 residues.